These T cell receptor beta chains were read from a single sample in a study of shared clonotypes between healthy human individuals. Measured with immunoSEQ multiplex PCR; TCRdb has only the in-frame clones, and not every one. Of hundreds of thousands of clones listed, 92% are singletons. Sequencing input: naive CD8+ T cells sorted from blood. The receptors were gathered from a man aged 25-45 years in good health. CDR3s include the opening cysteine and the closing phenylalanine or tryptophan. D genes are given only for firm matches. Rows may omit the clone size; those that give it use once, few, many or a size class.

abundance: -
d_gene: -
j_gene: TRBJ1-2
v_gene: TRBV5-1
CDR3aa: CASSVGEGGGYGYTF
CDR3nt: TGCGCCAGCAGCGTAGGAGAGGGAGGAGGCTATGGCTACACCTTC

abundance: few
d_gene: -
j_gene: TRBJ1-2
v_gene: TRBV6-5
CDR3aa: CASSYSYGEEAYGYTF
CDR3nt: TGTGCCAGCAGTTACTCCTATGGGGAGGAAGCCTATGGCTACACCTTC

abundance: -
d_gene: -
j_gene: TRBJ2-2
v_gene: TRBV25-1
CDR3aa: CASSARGELFF
CDR3nt: TGTGCCAGCAGTGCCCGCGGGGAGCTGTTTTTT

abundance: once
d_gene: TRBD2
j_gene: TRBJ2-7
v_gene: TRBV11-2
CDR3aa: CASSSAPGLDHEQYF
CDR3nt: TGTGCCAGCAGCTCCGCCCCGGGACTAGACCACGAGCAGTACTTC

abundance: -
d_gene: -
j_gene: TRBJ1-1
v_gene: TRBV28
CDR3aa: CEEGAGHTEAFF
CDR3nt: TGTGAAGAAGGGGCAGGGCACACTGAAGCTTTCTTT

abundance: -
d_gene: -
j_gene: TRBJ2-5
v_gene: TRBV5-1
CDR3aa: CASSYGTDQETQYF
CDR3nt: TGCGCCAGCAGCTACGGGACGGACCAAGAGACCCAGTACTTC

abundance: -
d_gene: -
j_gene: TRBJ2-2
v_gene: TRBV29-1
CDR3aa: CSSDGENTGELFF
CDR3nt: TGCAGCTCTGACGGTGAAAACACCGGGGAGCTGTTTTTT

abundance: -
d_gene: -
j_gene: TRBJ2-7
v_gene: TRBV7-8
CDR3aa: CASTQLRGVDEQYF
CDR3nt: TGTGCCAGCACTCAATTAAGGGGGGTGGACGAGCAGTACTTC

abundance: -
d_gene: -
j_gene: TRBJ2-7
v_gene: TRBV28
CDR3aa: CASKFPGPTYEQYF
CDR3nt: TGTGCCAGCAAGTTTCCGGGACCCACCTACGAGCAGTACTTC

abundance: -
d_gene: -
j_gene: TRBJ1-1
v_gene: TRBV7-9
CDR3aa: CASSLLQTGPRVSNTEAFF
CDR3nt: TGTGCCAGCAGCTTACTCCAGACGGGCCCCCGCGTCTCGAACACTGAAGCTTTCTTT

abundance: -
d_gene: -
j_gene: TRBJ2-7
v_gene: TRBV19
CDR3aa: CASSFQGSYEQYF
CDR3nt: TGTGCCAGTAGTTTCCAGGGATCCTACGAGCAGTACTTC

abundance: -
d_gene: -
j_gene: TRBJ2-2
v_gene: TRBV7-5
CDR3aa: CVRSRSGHRPGELFF
CDR3nt: TGTGTCAGAAGCAGATCGGGACATCGACCCGGGGAGCTGTTTTTT

abundance: few
d_gene: -
j_gene: TRBJ2-4
v_gene: TRBV2
CDR3aa: CATLSKNIQYF
CDR3nt: TGTGCCACGCTCTCCAAAAACATTCAGTACTTC

abundance: once
d_gene: -
j_gene: TRBJ2-3
v_gene: TRBV5-8
CDR3aa: CASSTISGDTQYF
CDR3nt: TGTGCCAGCAGCACCATTTCGGGAGATACGCAGTATTTT

abundance: once
d_gene: -
j_gene: TRBJ2-2
v_gene: TRBV28
CDR3aa: CASSSLREIYTGELFF
CDR3nt: TGTGCCAGCAGTAGTCTACGGGAGATTTACACCGGGGAGCTGTTTTTT

abundance: -
d_gene: -
j_gene: TRBJ1-5
v_gene: TRBV4-3
CDR3aa: CASSHRYGDLNQPQHF
CDR3nt: TGCGCCAGCAGCCATAGATATGGTGATTTGAATCAGCCCCAGCATTTT

abundance: -
d_gene: TRBD2
j_gene: TRBJ2-1
v_gene: TRBV30
CDR3aa: CAWSALSGSWNEQFF
CDR3nt: TGTGCCTGGAGTGCCCTTAGCGGGAGTTGGAATGAGCAGTTCTTC

abundance: -
d_gene: TRBD1
j_gene: TRBJ2-7
v_gene: TRBV6-6
CDR3aa: CASSYADRASYEQYF
CDR3nt: TGTGCCAGCAGTTACGCGGACAGGGCATCCTACGAGCAGTACTTC

abundance: -
d_gene: -
j_gene: TRBJ2-5
v_gene: TRBV28
CDR3aa: CASSPVRLIQETQYF
CDR3nt: TGTGCCAGCAGTCCCGTCCGCTTGATACAAGAGACCCAGTACTTC

abundance: -
d_gene: -
j_gene: TRBJ1-1
v_gene: TRBV29-1
CDR3aa: CSVEDRVKRFGATFF
CDR3nt: TGCAGCGTTGAAGATAGGGTTAAGAGGTTCGGCGCGACTTTCTTT

abundance: few
d_gene: -
j_gene: TRBJ1-1
v_gene: TRBV20-1
CDR3aa: CSASDYTEAFF
CDR3nt: TGCAGTGCTAGCGACTACACTGAAGCTTTCTTT

abundance: -
d_gene: TRBD1
j_gene: TRBJ2-2
v_gene: TRBV7-2
CDR3aa: CASSSRQGSAGELFF
CDR3nt: TGTGCCAGCAGCAGTCGACAGGGTTCCGCCGGGGAGCTGTTTTTT

abundance: -
d_gene: -
j_gene: TRBJ2-2
v_gene: TRBV11-2
CDR3aa: CASSWGVGTGELFF
CDR3nt: TGTGCCAGCAGCTGGGGGGTCGGCACCGGGGAGCTGTTTTTT

abundance: -
d_gene: -
j_gene: TRBJ2-7
v_gene: TRBV5-1
CDR3aa: CASSLAMGVGSYEQYF
CDR3nt: TGCGCCAGCAGCTTGGCCATGGGGGTTGGCTCCTACGAGCAGTACTTC

abundance: -
d_gene: -
j_gene: TRBJ2-1
v_gene: TRBV4-1
CDR3aa: CASSQEGSNEQFF
CDR3nt: TGCGCCAGCAGCCAAGAAGGGTCCAATGAGCAGTTCTTC

abundance: -
d_gene: TRBD2
j_gene: TRBJ2-2
v_gene: TRBV11-3
CDR3aa: CASSLRGGVAGELFF
CDR3nt: TGTGCCAGCAGCTTGCGGGGAGGGGTGGCCGGGGAGCTGTTTTTT

abundance: -
d_gene: TRBD1
j_gene: TRBJ1-1
v_gene: TRBV7-9
CDR3aa: CASSFSTGQGPNTEAFF
CDR3nt: TGTGCCAGCAGTTTTTCAACCGGACAGGGGCCAAACACTGAAGCTTTCTTT

abundance: -
d_gene: TRBD1
j_gene: TRBJ2-7
v_gene: TRBV27
CDR3aa: CASSLSFDRGLDEQYF
CDR3nt: TGTGCCAGCAGTCTATCTTTTGACAGGGGGCTTGACGAGCAGTACTTC

abundance: -
d_gene: -
j_gene: TRBJ2-2
v_gene: TRBV6-6
CDR3aa: CASSYSGDPGELFF
CDR3nt: TGTGCCAGCAGTTACTCAGGTGATCCCGGGGAGCTGTTTTTT

abundance: -
d_gene: -
j_gene: TRBJ2-7
v_gene: TRBV7-8
CDR3aa: CASSLMRGPETYEQYF
CDR3nt: TGTGCCAGCAGCTTAATGCGTGGGCCGGAGACCTACGAGCAGTACTTC

abundance: -
d_gene: -
j_gene: TRBJ2-4
v_gene: TRBV6-5
CDR3aa: CASSSDRSVSRYF
CDR3nt: TGTGCCAGCAGCTCGGACAGATCGGTAAGTAGGTACTTC

abundance: -
d_gene: TRBD2
j_gene: TRBJ2-7
v_gene: TRBV5-5
CDR3aa: CASSLPRLAYEQYF
CDR3nt: TGTGCCAGCAGCTTGCCACGACTAGCGTACGAGCAGTACTTC

abundance: -
d_gene: TRBD1
j_gene: TRBJ2-2
v_gene: TRBV28
CDR3aa: CASSVRDRGAGELFF
CDR3nt: TGTGCCAGCAGCGTCCGGGACAGGGGAGCCGGGGAGCTGTTTTTT

abundance: -
d_gene: -
j_gene: TRBJ2-1
v_gene: TRBV4-1
CDR3aa: CASSRLVDEQFF
CDR3nt: TGCGCCAGCAGCAGACTAGTGGATGAGCAGTTCTTC

abundance: -
d_gene: -
j_gene: TRBJ2-7
v_gene: TRBV11-2
CDR3aa: CASSLTSYEQYF
CDR3nt: TGTGCCAGCAGCTTAACCTCCTACGAGCAGTACTTC

abundance: -
d_gene: -
j_gene: TRBJ1-2
v_gene: TRBV4-1
CDR3aa: CASSQAGTSNYGYTF
CDR3nt: TGCGCCAGCAGCCAAGCGGGAACTTCTAACTATGGCTACACCTTC

abundance: -
d_gene: TRBD2
j_gene: TRBJ2-1
v_gene: TRBV7-2
CDR3aa: CASSLRSGLLDNEQFF
CDR3nt: TGTGCCAGCAGCTTACGTTCGGGACTACTCGACAATGAGCAGTTCTTC

abundance: -
d_gene: -
j_gene: TRBJ2-5
v_gene: TRBV7-9
CDR3aa: CASSEAQGFQETQYF
CDR3nt: TGTGCCAGCAGCGAAGCACAGGGATTTCAAGAGACCCAGTACTTC

abundance: -
d_gene: -
j_gene: TRBJ2-7
v_gene: TRBV7-9
CDR3aa: CASSSGPEQYF
CDR3nt: TGTGCCAGCAGCTCGGGCCCCGAGCAGTACTTC

abundance: -
d_gene: TRBD1
j_gene: TRBJ2-1
v_gene: TRBV10-3
CDR3aa: CAISEKGQVHNEQFF
CDR3nt: TGTGCCATCAGTGAGAAGGGACAGGTCCACAATGAGCAGTTCTTC

abundance: -
d_gene: -
j_gene: TRBJ2-5
v_gene: TRBV6-5
CDR3aa: CASASNYGRTPQYF
CDR3nt: TGTGCCAGCGCCTCGAACTACGGTAGGACTCCACAGTACTTC

abundance: -
d_gene: TRBD2
j_gene: TRBJ2-1
v_gene: TRBV9
CDR3aa: CASSDGVALADSYNEQFF
CDR3nt: TGTGCCAGCAGCGATGGGGTGGCACTAGCGGACTCCTACAATGAGCAGTTCTTC

abundance: -
d_gene: TRBD1
j_gene: TRBJ2-7
v_gene: TRBV28
CDR3aa: CASSSGQGARYEQYF
CDR3nt: TGTGCCAGCAGTTCGGGACAGGGGGCGCGGTACGAGCAGTACTTC

abundance: -
d_gene: -
j_gene: TRBJ2-1
v_gene: TRBV27
CDR3aa: CASSTRLRGRRDEQFF
CDR3nt: TGTGCCAGCAGTACCCGTCTCCGGGGGCGGAGGGATGAGCAGTTCTTC

abundance: -
d_gene: TRBD2
j_gene: TRBJ2-1
v_gene: TRBV6-1
CDR3aa: CASSGNSGRAGAYNEQFF
CDR3nt: TGTGCCAGCAGTGGTAATAGCGGGAGGGCAGGGGCCTACAATGAGCAGTTCTTC

abundance: -
d_gene: -
j_gene: TRBJ2-1
v_gene: TRBV15
CDR3aa: CATRRSSAGSSYNEQFF
CDR3nt: TGTGCCACCAGGAGATCTTCAGCGGGTAGCTCCTACAATGAGCAGTTCTTC

abundance: -
d_gene: TRBD2
j_gene: TRBJ2-1
v_gene: TRBV10-3
CDR3aa: CAISDLGEGLNEQFF
CDR3nt: TGTGCCATCAGTGATTTGGGGGAGGGCCTCAATGAGCAGTTCTTC

abundance: -
d_gene: -
j_gene: TRBJ2-2
v_gene: TRBV27
CDR3aa: CASSSGDSFSTGELFF
CDR3nt: TGTGCCAGCAGTTCTGGTGATAGCTTTAGCACCGGGGAGCTGTTTTTT

abundance: -
d_gene: TRBD2
j_gene: TRBJ2-7
v_gene: TRBV27
CDR3aa: CASSFSTSASYEQYF
CDR3nt: TGTGCCAGCAGTTTTTCGACTAGCGCCTCCTACGAGCAGTACTTC

abundance: once
d_gene: -
j_gene: TRBJ2-3
v_gene: TRBV5-6
CDR3aa: CASSLRESTDTQYF
CDR3nt: TGTGCCAGCAGCTTGAGAGAAAGCACAGATACGCAGTATTTT

abundance: once
d_gene: -
j_gene: TRBJ2-7
v_gene: TRBV11-2
CDR3aa: CASSLGPRAEQYF
CDR3nt: TGTGCCAGCAGCTTAGGTCCTCGGGCCGAGCAGTACTTC

abundance: -
d_gene: -
j_gene: TRBJ2-7
v_gene: TRBV27
CDR3aa: CASSDQGYSYEQYF
CDR3nt: TGTGCCAGCAGCGATCAGGGCTACTCCTACGAGCAGTACTTC

abundance: -
d_gene: TRBD2
j_gene: TRBJ2-7
v_gene: TRBV7-2
CDR3aa: CASSLAPRGTTYEQYF
CDR3nt: TGTGCCAGCAGCTTAGCGCCGAGAGGGACTACCTACGAGCAGTACTTC